The present T cell receptor (beta chain) was sequenced within a study of PD-L1 blockade in urothelial cancer. This clone was detected only a few times. CDR1 is SEHNR and CDR2 is FQNEAQ in the germline V gene (reference sequence). The CDR3 runs to 12 residues. The V end lost 5 bases, the J end lost 3 bases, and 8 bases lay between the germline ends. Each PCR had synthetic TCR analog templates added to it as a spike-in. TCRdb's table, derived via immunoSEQ multiplex PCR, lists solely in-frame clones and lacks some. The sample holds more than 20,000 clones, approximately 88% seen once. The chain combines TRBV7-9 with TRBJ2-7, with a tentative D call TRBD1 (6 bases). This specimen was PBMCs, taken around atezolizumab (anti-PD-L1) treatment. This TCR came from a man aged 45-65 years with urothelial cancer. The CDR3 DNA sequence: TGTGCCAGCAGCGTACAGGGCTACGAGCAGTACTTC. Encoded protein: CASSVQGYEQYF. Full variable domain (outside the CDR3, taken from reference TRBV7-9 and TRBJ2-7): DTGVSQNPRHKITKRGQNVTFRCDPISEHNRLYWYRQTLGQGPEFLTYFQNEAQLEKSRLLSDRFSAERPKGSFSTLEIQRTEQGDSAMYLCASSVQGYEQYFGPGTRLTVT.